This entry lists 9 T cell receptor beta chains sequenced from one sample in a study of T cell repertoires in aging, cancer and after chemotherapy. Rearranged V-D-J TRB sequences were amplified with a mixed TRB-A/B primer pool. TCRdb reprocessed the multiplex PCR reads via MiXCR and lists one record per CDR3 protein. The sample carries 2,800 or so distinct CDR3 sequences, 42% recorded once. The template was genomic DNA from peripheral blood, not RNA. Sample: blood. The source of these receptors is a human donor with a blood cancer.

This clonotype was seen more than once but under ten times. The CDR3 spells CATKTGGPTDTQYF. The DNA for the CDR3 is TGTGCCACCAAAACGGGAGGGCCAACAGATACGCAGTATTTT. The J gene is TRBJ2-3, the V gene TRBV24-1, with TRBD2 matching over 8 bases. The ends lost 8 bases at V and 3 bases at J; junction bases unmatched: 6. CDR3 length: 14 amino acids. Germline V gene lookup returns CDR1 KGHDR and CDR2 SFDVKD.

J is TRBJ2-1 and V is TRBV11-2; no reliable D call. Germline CDR1 SGHAT, CDR2 FQNNGV. This CDR3 spans 13 amino acids. V dropped 1 base and J dropped 9 bases, with 10 bases sitting between them. Here the CDR3 DNA reads TGTGCCAGCAGCTTAGCCAGGCAGACTGAGCAGTTCTTC. Its protein product is CASSLARQTEQFF.

This clonotype was recorded only once. The rearrangement uses TRBV6-5 and TRBJ2-5, with D possibly matching TRBD1 (5 bases). Germline CDR1 reads MNHEY; CDR2 reads SVGAGI. Trimming took off 7 bases at V and 0 bases at J, with 9 bases between the two ends. This CDR3 is 13 amino acids long. CDR3 DNA sequence: TGTGCCAGCAACCAGGGTAACCAAGAGACCCAGTACTTC. Its translation: CASNQGNQETQYF.

This clonotype was counted a few times. The rearrangement links TRBV29-1 to TRBJ2-7; 9 positions agree with TRBD1. The J segment lost 9 bases and the V segment lost 4 bases, leaving 7 bases of the junction unmatched. Per germline, CDR1 SQVTM and CDR2 ANQGSEA. The length of the CDR3 is 12 residues. The CDR3 spells CSVGTGDRGQYF. Written as DNA, the CDR3 is TGCAGCGTTGGGACAGGGGATAGGGGGCAGTACTTC.

This CDR3 reads CASSLAPRTSGKSDEQFF. The CDR3 DNA follows: TGTGCCAGCAGCTTAGCCCCCCGGACTAGCGGGAAATCCGATGAGCAGTTCTTC. This chain uses TRBV7-2 with TRBJ2-1; TRBD2 aligns across 12 bases. V shed 0 bases and J 8 bases; nucleotides not matched to a gene: 11. The germline gives CDR1 SGHTA, CDR2 FQGNSA. This CDR3 region has 18 residues. Complete variable domain (other parts from reference TRBV7-2 and TRBJ2-1): GAGVSQSPSNKVTEKGKDVELRCDPISGHTALYWYRQSLGQGLEFLIYFQGNSAPDKSGLPSDRFSAERTGGSVSTLTIQRTQQEDSAVYLCASSLAPRTSGKSDEQFFGPGTRLTVL.

V usage is TRBV19 and J usage is TRBJ1-6; 7 positions match TRBD1. Germline loops: CDR1 LNHDA, CDR2 SQIVND (reference sequence). The ends lost 8 bases at V and 8 bases at J; junction bases unmatched: 12. This CDR3 has 15 amino acids. CDR3 in DNA: TGTGCCAGTGCCCCAGGGGGACTAGGAGATTCACCCCTCCACTTT. As protein: CASAPGGLGDSPLHF.

The V gene is TRBV6-5, the J gene TRBJ2-7; perhaps D is TRBD1 or TRBD2 (5 bases each). Germline lookup yields CDR1 MNHEY and CDR2 SVGAGI. The CDR3 totals 16 residues. V lost 6 bases and J 7 bases, leaving 25 bases between the germline ends. The CDR3 nucleotides are TGTGCCAGCAGATCCCTACTCCGGGACCCAAGAAGGGAGCAGTACTTC. Translated: CASRSLLRDPRREQYF.

This chain uses TRBV6-5 with TRBJ2-7; D is ambiguous. Germline-derived CDR1 and CDR2 are MNHEY and SVGAGI. This CDR3 spans 12 amino acids. The V and J ends lost 8 bases and 3 bases respectively, with 11 bases between them. CDR3 amino acids: CASSPQNYEQYF. In DNA, the CDR3 is TGTGCCAGCTCACCGCAGAACTACGAGCAGTACTTC.

The chain couples TRBV18 to TRBJ2-7; possibly TRBD2 for D (5 bases). This CDR3 region has 11 residues. Germline CDR1 and CDR2: KGHSH and LQKENI. V shed 3 bases and J shed 13 bases, with 13 bases lying between them. The DNA for the CDR3 is TGTGCCAGCTCACCGGGAGACTACCCTTACTTC. This translates into CASSPGDYPYF.